This T cell receptor (beta chain) emerged from a study of regulatory T cells in long-lasting Graves disease (dated by TCRdb to the early 2020s). For the wider study: Patients with newly diagnosed Graves' disease had been on antithyroid drugs for under 3 months. A total of roughly 33 samples underwent TCR sequencing: approximately 13 from persistent and roughly 20 from newly diagnosed Graves' disease patients. Persistent Graves' disease patients were compared with newly diagnosed Graves' disease patients by peripheral blood TCR sequencing and RNA sequencing. The study took place in China and was registered as a clinical trial. The full study reports these points: Sequencing and analysis were restricted to the TCR beta chain. More public clonotypes were shared among persistent patients (2,741) than among newly diagnosed patients (over 900). The study examined only peripheral blood because the primary lesion, thyroid tissue, could not be accessed. Compared with newly diagnosed patients, patients with persistent Graves' disease had lower TCR Shannon entropy and fewer highly expanded clones, which suggests clonal expansion. As a limitation, the authors acknowledged that the small sample size may reduce accuracy. Persistent disease showed preferential use of TRBV28, TRBJ1-2 and TRBJ2-5, whereas newly diagnosed disease favored TRBV20-1 and TRBJ2-1.

The time point label, as the study defines it: newly diagnosed GD, antithyroid drugs for less than 3 months. For both TCR sequencing and RNA sequencing, RNA was extracted from PBMCs using TRIzol. Graves' disease was diagnosed according to American Thyroid Association guidelines. Patients were recruited from an endocrinology department in Xi'an, China. Each patient gave about 10 milliliters of peripheral blood, collected in an EDTA anticoagulant tube. Ficoll Paque Plus density gradient separation was used to isolate PBMCs, and no further T cell sorting was done. An Agilent 2100 Bioanalyzer and agarose gel were used to assess RNA quality, and a NanoDrop 2000 was used to measure RNA concentration. As to this clonotype: The antigen it binds to is not known. No per-base quality is available; no much larger clone lies one base away.

V is shortened by 1 base, J by 6 bases, and the region joining them spans 9 bases. Reading from cysteine to phenylalanine, the CDR3 counts 13 amino acids. This entry keeps only the CDR3 DNA: 39 bases, framed from base 1. As encoded in the germline V gene, CDR1 is MDHEN while CDR2 is SYDVKM. The library relied on multiplex PCR. Data came from an Illumina HiSeq 4000. TCR beta libraries were built with iRepertoire HTBI primers and Arm-PCR amplification of CDR3 regions. Before sequencing, the PCR products went through gel purification. In the source study's methods: Gene usage analysis of CDR3 amino acid clonotypes relied on the roughly 67 TRBV and around 13 TRBJ segments identified across samples. COPE and FqMerger were used to merge filtered high-quality paired reads into contigs. Contigs were aligned with BLAST to IMGT TRBV, TRBD and TRBJ reference genes, and CDR3 was defined per IMGT. Any clonotype with a frequency above 0.1% was classified as a highly expanded clone. Repertoire diversity was measured by Shannon entropy, and V-J evenness by the Gini coefficient. A clonotype was considered public if more than one individual shared it. The public reads were reanalyzed by TCRdb: fastp trimming at Q25, MiXCR alignment, in-frame beta chains only. Entries are consolidated by CDR3 protein sequence, retaining the most common genes and DNA. TCRdb's processing, not the study's, gives the V and J calls here. The sample table shows more than 400,000 distinct CDR3 sequences, and roughly 16% are seen once. The top ten clones comprise 12% of the sample.

These data were also reused for a study on T cells in Graves' hyperthyroidism and ophthalmopathy. The second source states: Graves' hyperthyroidism was defined as stable when no progression to ophthalmopathy occurred over 18 months of follow-up. Hyperthyroidism patients were newly diagnosed, had a disease duration of under 2 months, and were aged 18 to 65 years. Patients with uncontrolled infections, other autoimmune diseases, pregnancy or lactation were excluded. Diagnoses were based on clinical symptoms, serum thyroxine and TRAb, thyroid ultrasound and orbital computed tomography. A first-round RT-PCR of the TCR CDR3 used the HTBI primer set with the Qiagen OneStep RT-PCR kit. Blood samples also contained most of the expanded thyroid clonotypes (frequency above 0.001), which suggests that blood repertoires may reflect thyroid immune responses. Ophthalmopathy was separated from stable hyperthyroidism by a 13 V-J signature model, with 87.88% sensitivity and just over 81% specificity obtained in cross-validation and 80%/75% obtained in testing. In validation, the model predicted progression to ophthalmopathy with about 71% sensitivity and 72% to 85% specificity, a median of around 6.6 months before onset. A discovery cohort of roughly 100 patients, fewer than 50 with Graves' ophthalmopathy and about 58 with stable Graves' hyperthyroidism, was used to find distinguishing TCR V-J signatures. Prospective prediction of ophthalmopathy was tested in an independent validation cohort of 18 hyperthyroidism patients and 15 to 17 patients who later progressed to ophthalmopathy. The 75 to 100 discovery patients were randomly split 7:3 into training and test sets. In more than 5 Graves' hyperthyroidism patients, the study also compared T-cell repertoires from thyroid tissue with T-cell repertoires from blood. After sampling, hyperthyroidism patients received methimazole starting at 30 mg daily, and ophthalmopathy patients received high-dose intravenous methylprednisolone. A second multiplex PCR round built the libraries, followed by size selection and purification. Sequencing of the libraries was done on an Illumina HiSeq2000 using paired-end 100 bp reads. SOAPnuke was used to process the raw data, with reads discarded if the reads contained adapters or uncalled bases, had a mean Phred below 15, or lacked an exact constant-primer or identifier match. High-quality paired reads were merged with COPE v1.2.5, and unique nucleotide sequences were defined as clonotypes. Clonotypes were aligned to IMGT TRBV, TRBD and TRBJ reference segments using MiTCR v1.1. Analysis was restricted to V-J combinations with a frequency above 0.0001, which covered 99% to 99.2% of repertoires. The TCS score was defined as F50 (clonal expansion) divided by E x V (chaos), with BLOSUM62-based TCRdist calculated between CDR3 peptides within each V-J. Welch's t-statistics and random forest reduced just over 500 V-J features to about 13, which were used in a naive Bayes classifier (R e1071). Sample size was not statistically predetermined, and investigators were not blinded to group allocation. The paper reports TCR Vbeta CDR3 sequencing of roughly 140 peripheral blood samples: fewer than 50 ophthalmopathy, some 80 hyperthyroidism and approximately 17 progressor patients.

The V and J segments used are TRBV28 and TRBJ1-1, with no reliable assignment of the D segment. The starting material was peripheral blood mononuclear cells (PBMCs), obtained at new diagnosis, from a patient treated with antithyroid drugs. This TCR came from a man aged 40-55 years with Graves disease. Donor details come from another sample of the same person, matched by shared clones. The CDR3 protein sequence reads: CASSLSRRSEAFF. In nucleotide form, the sequence is TGTGCCAGCAGTTTATCCCGACGCTCTGAAGCTTTCTTT.